This entry features one TCR beta chain sequence. Its antigen is unknown. A much larger clonotype is one base distant, so this may be a read error. In the same sample, other DNA sequences code for this CDR3. TCRdb re-clonotyped the PCR reads through MiXCR. The table lists roughly 27,000 clones, 10% to 15% of them singletons, with approximately 4.9% in the top ten. This specimen belongs to a study of metastatic and nonmetastatic thyroid tumors. General study results and limits: Reports indicated that malignant thyroid tumors showed significantly higher TCR beta diversity than benign nodules did, in blood and tumor.

Among the patients, none had received any treatment before thyroid surgery. This sequence originates from a female donor with papillary thyroid cancer or a benign thyroid nodule (not recorded which). Some clones in this sample may be carry-over from other donors' samples. The sequenced material came from blood.

CDR3 DNA sequence: TGTGCCAGTCGGGACGGCCACAATGAGCAGTTCTTC. It yields the protein CASRDGHNEQFF. The genes are TRBV2 and TRBJ2-1; D tentatively fits TRBD1 or TRBD2 (5 bases each). CDR3 length equals 12 residues. The germline V and J ends were trimmed by 9 bases and 5 bases, with 11 bases remaining between them. Germline CDR1 SNHLY, CDR2 FYNNEI.